Following are 15 T cell receptor beta chains from one sample sequenced in a study of blood T cell repertoires in COVID-19 (dated by TCRdb to 2018 to 2021). The library relied on the immunoSEQ multiplex PCR assay. Not all clones reach the TCRdb copy of this immuneACCESS table, which keeps in-frame sequences only. Checked studies attribute under half of the gap to unresolved V genes and leave the rest unexplained. The sample table records some 42,000 clones; around nine tenths of these occur just once. The ten largest clones capture approximately 0.37% of the sample. The material sequenced was peripheral blood. The receptors were gathered from a human donor in a cohort sampled during active COVID-19.

This chain links TRBV5-4 with TRBJ2-7; D possibly corresponds to TRBD1 (5 bases). There are 15 residues in the CDR3. Germline assignment: CDR1 SGHNT and CDR2 YYREEE (reference sequence). Trimming stripped 0 bases from V and 1 base from J, with 11 bases between. Here the CDR3 reads CASSLGQGPSYEQYF. The CDR3 DNA sequence: TGTGCCAGCAGCTTGGGGCAGGGCCCTTCCTACGAGCAGTACTTC.

The CDR3 DNA reads as TGTGCCAGCAGCCTCGGAGGCTACGGAGCCTACGAGCAGTACTTC. Its protein product is CASSLGGYGAYEQYF. The chain is built from TRBV3-1 (or the pseudogene TRBV3-2) and TRBJ2-7, with D possibly matching TRBD2 (5 bases). Trimming left V 4 bases short and J 2 bases short, with 15 bases between. Germline V lookup: CDR1 LGHDT, CDR2 YNNKEL (reference sequence). This CDR3 spans 15 amino acids.

This chain links TRBV14 with TRBJ1-1; D might be TRBD1 (6 bases). This CDR3 is built from 13 residues. Germline CDR1 SGHDN, CDR2 FVKESK. V was shortened by 5 bases and J by 5 bases, with 12 bases between the two germline ends. In DNA form, the CDR3 reads TGTGCCAGCAGCTCACAGGGATTTACTGAAGCTTTCTTT. This gives the protein CASSSQGFTEAFF.

The chain combines TRBV13 with TRBJ1-1; 10 bases align to TRBD1. CDR1 and CDR2 from the germline V gene are PRHDT and FYEKMQ (reference sequence). CDR3 length: 15 amino acids. The V and J ends lost 1 base and 3 bases, in that order; junction bases with no gene match: 2. The CDR3 bases are TGTGCCAGCAGCTTAGCGGGACAGGGGCACACTGAAGCTTTCTTT. Protein: CASSLAGQGHTEAFF.

The V gene is TRBV11-2, the J gene TRBJ1-1; perhaps TRBD1 as D (5 bases). The CDR3 extends over 16 amino acids. Trimming stripped 5 bases from V and 0 bases from J, with 16 bases between. CDR1 SGHAT and CDR2 FQNNGV come from the germline V gene. Written as DNA, the CDR3 is TGTGCCAGCAGCCCAGGCGCTTGGGGCATGAACACTGAAGCTTTCTTT. Translated, it gives CASSPGAWGMNTEAFF.

The J gene is TRBJ2-1, the V gene TRBV11-2, with a tentative D call TRBD1 (6 bases). The germline V gene encodes CDR1 SGHAT and CDR2 FQNNGV. V lost 4 bases to trimming and J lost 2 bases, with 15 bases between them. The CDR3 is 16 amino acids. CDR3 DNA sequence: TGTGCCAGCAGCTCATTCAGGGGAAGGACCTACAATGAGCAGTTCTTC. Amino acid sequence: CASSSFRGRTYNEQFF. Filled out from reference TRBV11-2 and TRBJ2-1, the complete variable domain reads EAGVAQSPRYKIIEKRQSVAFWCNPISGHATLYWYQQILGQGPKLLIQFQNNGVVDDSQLPKDRFSAERLKGVDSTLKIQPAKLEDSAVYLCASSSFRGRTYNEQFFGPGTRLTVL.

This sequence joins TRBV19 and TRBJ2-7; 11 nucleotides align to TRBD2. Germline V gives CDR1 LNHDA, CDR2 SQIVND (reference sequence). After removal of 1 base from V and 2 bases from J, the junction contained 4 bases not matched to a gene. The length of the CDR3 is 16 residues. CDR3 region: CASSIATSGAAYEQYF. The CDR3 coding sequence is TGTGCCAGTAGTATAGCGACTAGCGGGGCAGCCTACGAGCAGTACTTC.

The V and J genes are TRBV7-2 and TRBJ2-1; maybe TRBD2 (5 bases). CDR3 length equals 14 residues. Trimming left V 4 bases short and J 9 bases short, with 16 bases between. Germline V gene lookup returns CDR1 SGHTA and CDR2 FQGNSA. CDR3 protein: CASSSPHWAGEQFF. CDR3 bases: TGTGCCAGCAGCTCTCCCCACTGGGCGGGTGAGCAGTTCTTC.

The chain has TRBV2 and TRBJ1-2; D remains unclear. This CDR3 has 12 residues. Germline lookup yields CDR1 SNHLY and CDR2 FYNNEI. In DNA form, the CDR3 reads TGTACCAACCCGGAGGTAAACTATGGCTACACCTTC. Its translation: CTNPEVNYGYTF.

This chain uses TRBV6-5 with TRBJ1-1, with D perhaps matching TRBD1 (6 bases). This CDR3 region has 13 residues. Germline CDR1 and CDR2: MNHEY and SVGAGI. V lost 6 bases to trimming and J lost 1 base, with 9 bases between them. CDR3: CASSRRGNTEAFF. Here the CDR3 DNA reads TGTGCCAGCAGCCGCAGGGGGAACACTGAAGCTTTCTTT.

The chain has TRBV4-3 and TRBJ1-4; TRBD1 aligns across 7 bases. This CDR3 region has 18 residues. V lost 0 bases, J lost 3 bases, and 10 bases stayed unmatched. Germline assignment: CDR1 LGHNA and CDR2 YSLEER. CDR3 sequence (DNA): TGCGCCAGCAGCCAAGAGGACCCGACAGGGCGGCCTAATGAAAAACTGTTTTTT. Translated: CASSQEDPTGRPNEKLFF.

The chain recombines TRBV7-9 with TRBJ1-2; TRBD1 agrees at 11 bases. V lost 5 bases, J lost 3 bases, and 2 bases stayed unmatched. The germline CDR1 and CDR2 sequences are SEHNR and FQNEAQ (reference sequence). The length of the CDR3 is 14 residues. The CDR3 is CASSRGQGDYGYTF. The DNA for the CDR3 is TGTGCCAGCAGCCGGGGACAGGGGGACTATGGCTACACCTTC.

The J gene is TRBJ2-7, the V gene TRBV27; possible D gene TRBD1, 5 bases. Germline CDR1 reads MNHEY; CDR2 reads SMNVEV (reference sequence). The V and J ends lost 8 bases and 10 bases respectively, with 18 bases between them. The CDR3 sequence is 12 residues long. CDR3 region: CASLGHSTSQYF. The DNA for the CDR3 is TGTGCCAGCCTAGGACACTCTACCTCTCAGTACTTC.

The chain combines TRBV7-9 with TRBJ2-5; 11 bases align to TRBD2. Germline lookup yields CDR1 SEHNR and CDR2 FQNEAQ (reference sequence). This CDR3 region has 12 residues. CDR3 protein: CLAGGNQETQYF. Written as DNA, the CDR3 is TGTTTAGCGGGGGGGAACCAAGAGACCCAGTACTTC.

CDR3 DNA: TGTGCCATCAGGAGCGGGGGGTCCAATGAGCAGTTCTTC. Its translation: CAIRSGGSNEQFF. The V call is TRBV10-3, the J call TRBJ2-1; 9 positions agree with TRBD2. Germline loops: CDR1 ENHRY, CDR2 SYGVKD. CDR3 length: 13 residues. V gave up 6 bases and J gave up 6 bases; unmatched junction bases: 3.